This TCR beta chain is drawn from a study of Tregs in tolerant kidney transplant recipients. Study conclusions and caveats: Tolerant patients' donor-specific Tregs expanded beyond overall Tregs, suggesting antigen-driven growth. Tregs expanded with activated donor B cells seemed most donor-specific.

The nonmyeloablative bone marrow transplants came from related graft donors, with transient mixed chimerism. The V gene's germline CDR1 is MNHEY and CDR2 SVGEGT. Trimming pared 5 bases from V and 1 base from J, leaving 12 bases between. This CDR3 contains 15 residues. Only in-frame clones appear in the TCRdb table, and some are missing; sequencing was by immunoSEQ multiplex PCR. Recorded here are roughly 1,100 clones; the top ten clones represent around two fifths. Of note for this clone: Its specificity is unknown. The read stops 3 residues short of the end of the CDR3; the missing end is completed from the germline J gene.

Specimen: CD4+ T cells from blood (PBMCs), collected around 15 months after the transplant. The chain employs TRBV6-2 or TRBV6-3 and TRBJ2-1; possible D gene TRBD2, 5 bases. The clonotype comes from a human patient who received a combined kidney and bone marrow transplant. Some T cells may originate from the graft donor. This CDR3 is CASSTPSSSYNEQFF. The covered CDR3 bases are TGTGCCAGCAGTACCCCTAGCTCATCCTACAATGAG.